This T cell receptor beta chain was recorded in a study of T cell repertoires in ileal Crohn's disease (dated 2019 in TCRdb). Regarding the study in general: At the time of surgery, roughly 34% of patients were active smokers, and the median duration of disease was 6.5 to 8 years. The TCR repertoire was analysed in about 60 patients with Crohn's disease drawn from a prospective multicentre cohort. For commercial TCRB immunosequencing, approximately 460 nanograms of biopsy DNA were submitted for each sample. Biopsies taken from the proximal margin of the surgical specimen made up the MI samples. A Rutgeerts score above i0 was used to define endoscopic postoperative recurrence. Surgery was performed for a complication in all patients, with stricturing disease in roughly 61% and penetrating disease in approximately 40%. The study sequenced about 150 mucosal samples from some 62 patients, taken at several locations on the surgical specimen and at postoperative endoscopy. The study ran alongside a multicentre cohort designed to identify predictors of early endoscopic recurrence after ileocolonic resection. Roughly half of the patients were given postoperative therapy, with 15 to 20 on anti-TNF agents and about ten on thiopurines. The study at large found these results: Endoscopic recurrence was linked to a higher percentage of high-frequency clones at surgery, and recurrence occurred in every patient whose clonality exceeded 26.8% (18/57). Compared with CD4 T cells, sorted CD8 T cells contained more high-frequency clones, which suggests that the mucosal expansions were mostly CD8. Only a subgroup of patients, of unstated size, had their mucosal CD4 and CD8 T cells sorted and sequenced. A significantly higher proportion of clonal expansions was observed in active smokers at surgery than in non-smokers (about 25% vs 18%, p=0.02).

What this sample's time point label stands for: proximal margin of the surgical specimen (macroscopically non-inflamed). Eligible patients were adults with ileal or ileocolonic Crohn's disease who had an indication for ileocolonic resection. Whole ileal mucosal biopsies were kept frozen at -80 degrees C prior to DNA extraction. A TRizol-based method was used to extract genomic DNA from the frozen whole biopsies, and the DNA was quantified with a NanoDrop 2000 spectrophotometer. This clone was counted a few times. What antigen it recognizes has not been identified. Nothing much larger sits one base from this clone, and base qualities are not available. Library preparation was by the immunoSEQ multiplex PCR assay. A two-step, amplification bias-controlled multiplex PCR was used by Adaptive Biotechnology to amplify CDR3 regions from genomic DNA. Primers for every V and J gene segment were used in the first PCR, and barcodes and Illumina adapters were added in the second PCR. CDR3 libraries were sequenced on an Illumina instrument. Per the authors' processing: The analysis used both the pipelines supplied by the vendor and custom analysis of the raw data in R/Bioconductor with R version 3.3.0. Clonality, which ranges from 0 to 1, was calculated as the inverse of the normalised Shannon entropy across all productive clones. High-frequency clones were defined as the share of the repertoire taken up by the top 100 clones, keeping only clones that passed a 95% confidence test. Overlap between samples was measured with the Morisita-Horn index, while repertoire diversity was measured with the Simpson index. As stored in TCRdb, this immuneACCESS dataset retains in-frame rearrangements with V and J assigned. A fraction of the clones does not appear; measured against another copy, unresolved V genes explain less than half of the discrepancy, and the remainder lacks a known reason. The DNA gave D and trimming, while V, J and clone size come from that table. This sample gives thousands of clones in total; around 79% of them show up just once. The top ten clonotypes cover 6.5% of the sample.

V was cut back by 7 bases and J by 0 bases, leaving a gap of 18 bases between them. The CDR3, from cysteine to phenylalanine, totals 16 residues. The sequence is cut down to CDR3 DNA, 48 bases in frame from base 1. The germline V gene (reference sequence) gives CDR1 as MNHNY and CDR2 as SVGAGI. The TCR sequence derives from an adult with Crohn's disease. The source material was ileal tissue. The V gene is TRBV6-6 and the J gene is TRBJ1-1, with the D gene not clear enough to name. The CDR3 is CASNLKAGPMNTEAFF. In nucleotide form, the sequence is TGTGCCAGCAATCTAAAAGCAGGCCCCATGAACACTGAAGCTTTCTTT.